This T cell receptor beta chain is drawn from a study of T cell responses to AZD1222 COVID-19 vaccine (dated by TCRdb to about 2021). Study-level background: A total of 230 or so trial participants underwent TCR sequencing, of whom about 210 received two doses of AZD1222 and around 26 received two doses of the MenACWY control vaccine. Enrollment into the trials was organized by age into subgroups of 18-55, 56-69 and 70-plus years, and those subgroups contained roughly 150, 30 and 60 TCR-sequenced participants, respectively. General findings and caveats noted by the study authors: Because no day 14 peak-response samples were available, the repertoires could be characterized only after the peak T cell response. The whole spike protein was spanned by vaccine-associated CD4 TCRs, and dominant responses were seen in regions 160-218 and 743-854. Reportedly, almost half of the unique spike-specific TCRs recognized epitopes lying outside the regions that are mutated in the B.1.351 and B.1.1.7 variants. Conclusions about previously exposed vaccinees were limited because only six AZD1222 recipients were SARS-CoV-2 seropositive at baseline. In the small 56-69-year group, the increase in depth fell short of significance, most likely because of low power. After two AZD1222 doses, spike-specific TCR breadth and depth were significantly higher than at day 0 and than in MenACWY recipients. Participants were mostly white British and included more females than males, and it was suggested by the authors that clonal diversity may have been underestimated.

Trimming accounts for 1 base at V and 5 bases at J, while the number of junction bases matched to no gene is 1. CDR1 KGHSH and CDR2 LQKENI are derived from the germline V gene. The CDR3 covers 13 residues, taking in both the cysteine and the phenylalanine. This entry keeps only the CDR3 DNA: 39 bases, framed from base 1. About this clone itself: Its antigen is still unknown. There are no base qualities to consult, and no much larger clone falls within one base.

The CDR3 regions of human TCRbeta chains were analyzed by immunosequencing. The paper's data handling went like this. TCRs in the repertoires were compared against a reference library of SARS-CoV-2-specific TCRs that had been generated with the MIRA antigen-specificity platform. Breadth meant the fraction of unique TCRs that were SARS-CoV-2-associated, whereas depth meant the fraction of total T cells that were SARS-CoV-2-associated. Using the MIRA data, each spike-specific TCR was mapped to the spike region that the TCR reacts to and placed in a CD4 or CD8 class. Log10-transformed breadth and depth values were compared by one-way ANOVA with Sidak's multiple comparisons tests. TCRdb obtained this table from immuneACCESS and retained in-frame rearrangements with V and J assigned. These tables miss some clones; where compared with another copy, unresolved V genes account for less than half of the shortfall, and the remainder is unexplained. The D gene and trimming were derived from the DNA, and the V and J assignments and clone size from that table. The sample table contains under 150,000 clones; only one count was recorded for approximately 80% of them. About 28% of the sample is in the top ten clones.

What this sample's time point label stands for: about 28 days (+/-7) after the second vaccine dose. AZD1222 recipients with second doses at about 4 weeks or about 12 weeks were pooled, because spike-specific TCR depth and breadth did not differ between schedules. The vaccinee samples were drawn from two UK trials, COV001 and COV002, one of which was a single-blind randomized controlled phase 2/3 trial testing AZD1222 (ChAdOx1 nCoV-19) in healthy adults. For TCRbeta chain sequencing, PBMC samples were collected from trial participants at day 0 and at day 28 after the second dose. This TCR derives from an adult who received the AZD1222 COVID-19 vaccine. The sequence links TRBV18 to TRBJ1-2, with 7 bases in between that match TRBD1. This specimen consisted of peripheral blood, obtained 28 days after the second AZD1222 dose. The CDR3 loop reads CASSPQGAYGYTF. The nucleotide sequence reads as follows: TGTGCCAGCTCACCACAGGGGGCTTATGGCTACACCTTC.